A selection of T cell receptor beta chains follows, all from one sample in a study of blood T cell repertoires in COVID-19. Assay: immunoSEQ multiplex PCR; the TCRdb copy retains only in-frame clones and omits some. The table includes some 270,000 clones, more than 65% detected once. Sequenced: PBMCs or T cells enriched from blood (not recorded which). These receptors all come from a man aged 45 to 65 who had recovered from COVID-19. Each CDR3 is given with its conserved first and last residue. The D gene is left open where the match is weak. Clone sizes are given selectively: once, few, many, or a class where the clone is expanded.

cdr3_nt cdr3_aa d_call j_call clone_size v_call
TGTGCCAGCAGTGAGACGCCAGGCTACGAGCAGTACTTC CASSETPGYEQYF - TRBJ2-7 - TRBV2
TGTGCCAGCAGCTTAGAATGGTCGACAGGGTTCTCCTACAATGAGCAGTTCTTC CASSLEWSTGFSYNEQFF TRBD1 TRBJ2-1 - TRBV7-8
TGTGCCAGCAGCGCGACAGGGGTTCTGGGAAACACCATATATTTT CASSATGVLGNTIYF TRBD1 TRBJ1-3 - TRBV2
TGTGCCAGCAGCTTGGGAGGGACAGTCAATTCACCCCTCCACTTT CASSLGGTVNSPLHF TRBD1 TRBJ1-6 - TRBV5-5
TGTGCCAGCAGCGAGGAGGCCAGAGGTGAGCAGTTCTTC CASSEEARGEQFF - TRBJ2-1 - TRBV11-1
TGTGCCAGCAGCCAAGGGGGGACTGTATACAATGAGCAGTTCTTC CASSQGGTVYNEQFF - TRBJ2-1 - TRBV14
TGTGCCAGCAGTAGATCGACAGGGGATAGCAATCAGCCCCAGCATTTT CASSRSTGDSNQPQHF TRBD1 TRBJ1-5 - TRBV19
TGCAGTGCTAGTGACCCCCTTACTAGCGTCGATGAGCAGTTCTTC CSASDPLTSVDEQFF TRBD2 TRBJ2-1 - TRBV20-1
TGTGCCAGCAGTTTCGACAGGCCCCCTGTCTCACCCCTCCACTTT CASSFDRPPVSPLHF - TRBJ1-6 - TRBV14
TGTGCCAGCAGCGTAGCTAGGCAGGGAGGCTCTGGAAACACCATATATTTT CASSVARQGGSGNTIYF - TRBJ1-3 - TRBV9
TGTGCCAGTAGTATAGGTGACAGGGGGCGGACCTATGGCTACACCTTC CASSIGDRGRTYGYTF TRBD1 TRBJ1-2 few TRBV19
TGTGCCAGCAGGGCCCTCGGGAGTTTAGATACGCAGTATTTT CASRALGSLDTQYF - TRBJ2-3 - TRBV7-8
TGTGCCAGCAGCCAGGGGACAGACTATGGCTACACCTTC CASSQGTDYGYTF TRBD1 TRBJ1-2 - TRBV3-1/TRBV3-2
TGTGCCAGCAGCTTAGGTTCAGGGGGCAGGAGCAATCAGCCCCAGCATTTT CASSLGSGGRSNQPQHF TRBD1 TRBJ1-5 - TRBV7-6
TGTGCCAGCAGCCAACGACTAGCGGGAGGGGAGACGAACACCGGGGAGCTGTTTTTT CASSQRLAGGETNTGELFF TRBD2 TRBJ2-2 - TRBV3-1/TRBV3-2
TGTGCCAGCAGCTTGAAAGGGACAGCTAATCAGCCCCAGCATTTT CASSLKGTANQPQHF TRBD1 TRBJ1-5 - TRBV5-6
TGTGCCAGCAGCTCCCCTGGGACTAGCGTGATCCATGAGCAGTTCTTC CASSSPGTSVIHEQFF TRBD2 TRBJ2-1 - TRBV13
TGTGCCAGCAGCCCCGGGCGGGGGGCTGAAGCTTTCTTT CASSPGRGAEAFF - TRBJ1-1 - TRBV7-2
TGTGCCAGCAGCCTGAGCGGGAGGGCCACAGATACGCAGTATTTT CASSLSGRATDTQYF TRBD2 TRBJ2-3 once TRBV9
TGTGCCTGGAGTGCCAAAACCCTGACAGCGAACACTGAAGCTTTCTTT CAWSAKTLTANTEAFF - TRBJ1-1 - TRBV30
TGTGCCAGCAGATACAAGCGGGAGGATCAAACCGAGCAGTACTTC CASRYKREDQTEQYF TRBD2 TRBJ2-7 - TRBV28
TGTGCCAGCTCACCTAGGGACACGGCAAGGGGAACGAACACTGAAGCTTTCTTT CASSPRDTARGTNTEAFF - TRBJ1-1 - TRBV18
TGTGCCAGCAGTAAGAGTTACGAGCAGTACTTC CASSKSYEQYF - TRBJ2-7 - TRBV28
TGTGCCAGCAGCTTAAGGGGGCTGACGCAGTATTTT CASSLRGLTQYF TRBD1 TRBJ2-3 once TRBV7-8
TGTGCCAGCAGTTTATTGGGGGGGAACTACGAGCAGTACTTC CASSLLGGNYEQYF TRBD2 TRBJ2-7 - TRBV27
TGTGCCAGCAGCATACTAGGCCCAGAGACCCAGTACTTC CASSILGPETQYF - TRBJ2-5 - TRBV5-6
TGCGCCAGCAGTTCGCTCCTAGACTCGGCTAGAGATACGCAGTATTTT CASSSLLDSARDTQYF - TRBJ2-3 - TRBV5-1
TGTGCCAGCAGCCAAGATCTATCGGGGAGCTCTGGGGCCAACGTCCTGACTTTC CASSQDLSGSSGANVLTF - TRBJ2-6 - TRBV3-1/TRBV3-2
TGTGCCAGCAGCTTAATTCCAGGGCGCGAAGCTTTCTTT CASSLIPGREAFF - TRBJ1-1 - TRBV7-6
TGTGCCAGTAGTATAGGCGCGCGGGATACGCAGTATTTT CASSIGARDTQYF - TRBJ2-3 - TRBV19
TGCAGCGTTGAAGATACGGGGACAGACACAGATACGCAGTATTTT CSVEDTGTDTDTQYF TRBD1 TRBJ2-3 many TRBV29-1
TGTGCCATCAGTGGACTAGCGGGCACCGGGGAGCTGTTTTTT CAISGLAGTGELFF TRBD2 TRBJ2-2 - TRBV10-3
TGTGCCAGCAGTTACTCGACGGGATTTCAGGGGCCGCCCCAAGAGACCCAGTACTTC CASSYSTGFQGPPQETQYF - TRBJ2-5 few TRBV6-2/TRBV6-3
TGCGCCAGCAGCTGGACGATTAGCGGTCCTACAGATACGCAGTATTTT CASSWTISGPTDTQYF - TRBJ2-3 - TRBV5-1
TGTGCCAGCCGTTTCATCAGGGGCTTCCTAACAGATACGCAGTATTTT CASRFIRGFLTDTQYF - TRBJ2-3 - TRBV6-5
TGTGCCAGCAGCAGCGGACAGTTAGATACGCAGTATTTT CASSSGQLDTQYF - TRBJ2-3 - TRBV5-4
TGTGCCAGCAGTTATGCCAGGGACAGGGGGCGCGAAGCTTTCTTT CASSYARDRGREAFF TRBD1 TRBJ1-1 - TRBV6-5
TGTGCCACCTTACTAGCGGGGGGGCCTCACAATGAGCAGTTCTTC CATLLAGGPHNEQFF TRBD2 TRBJ2-1 - TRBV10-3
TGCGCCAGCAGCCCGGACAGGAGTGAAAAACTGTTTTTT CASSPDRSEKLFF TRBD1 TRBJ1-4 - TRBV5-1
TGTGCCAGCAGTGGAAGCGGGGGGGGTGTTCAGTACTTC CASSGSGGGVQYF TRBD2 TRBJ2-4 few TRBV2
TGTGCCAGTAGGCCCCAGATCTATCAGCCCCAGCATTTT CASRPQIYQPQHF - TRBJ1-5 - TRBV19
TGTGCCAGCAGCTTAAACAGGCAAGCTTTCTTT CASSLNRQAFF - TRBJ1-1 once TRBV5-5
TGTGCCAGCTCCCCAGGGACAGGGAACACTGAAGCTTTCTTT CASSPGTGNTEAFF TRBD1 TRBJ1-1 - TRBV18
TGTGCCAGCAGCATCGGACTCCGCACTGACTTAAGCTCCTACGAGCAGTACTTC CASSIGLRTDLSSYEQYF - TRBJ2-7 many TRBV7-9
TGTGCCAGCAGTGAAGTAGCTGAAGCTTTCTTT CASSEVAEAFF - TRBJ1-1 - TRBV6-1
TGTGCCACGGGACAGACCTCTGGAAACACCATATATTTT CATGQTSGNTIYF TRBD1 TRBJ1-3 - TRBV6-5
TGTGCCAGCAGTTCTCCGAGTTTGAACACTGAAGCTTTCTTT CASSSPSLNTEAFF - TRBJ1-1 - TRBV28
TGTGCCAGCAGCCGCAGCGGGAAGGGCACAGATACGCAGTATTTT CASSRSGKGTDTQYF TRBD2 TRBJ2-3 - TRBV7-2